This T cell receptor beta chain is drawn from a study of CD8+ T cells in alopecia areata. Whole-study results and caveats: The study found higher clonality in lesional than normal scalp, especially in alopecia totalis/universalis.

Individuals with alopecia areata gave both lesional scalp punch biopsies and peripheral blood for collection. A FACSAria was used to sort CD4+ and CD8+ T cells. These cells came from PBMCs. RNA extraction and reverse transcription yielded cDNA as sequencing template. This table comes from immunoSEQ multiplex PCR, and its TCRdb copy is limited to in-frame clones, with some not included. The sample shows under 150,000 clones, around 50% of them seen only once. Notes on this clone: Its target is unknown.

The sample comprised NKG2D-low CD8+ T cells sorted from blood. The sequence derives from a human donor with alopecia areata.

The CDR3 spells CASSLAGPGELFF. CDR3 sequence (DNA): TGCGCCAGCAGCTTGGCCGGTCCCGGGGAGCTGTTTTTT. The chain couples TRBV5-1 to TRBJ2-2; no reliable D call. V dropped 0 bases and J dropped 6 bases, with 6 bases sitting between them. Germline assignment: CDR1 SGHRS and CDR2 YFSETQ. The CDR3 runs 13 residues.